This T cell receptor (beta chain) is drawn from a study of T-cell reconstitution after alpha-beta-depleted transplantation in children. Study-wide findings and caveats: Once a year had passed after transplant, T-cell counts and diversity came mostly from newly produced T cells. Approximately two months post-transplant, alpha-beta T cells reportedly originated from several hundred expanded graft clones. Surviving thymic progenitors and recipient T cells were the source of high TCRbeta diversity at day 60 in some patients.

Notes on this clonotype: The antigen remains undetermined.

Preparation of the TCRbeta library was carried out with unique molecular identifiers. TCRdb redid the calling of the PCR reads with MiXCR, one entry per CDR3 protein. The sample lists under 250,000 distinct CDR3 sequences, about a sixth seen once, with just under 45% in the top ten. This CDR3 comprises 17 residues. Germline V gene lookup returns CDR1 MNHEY and CDR2 SMNVEV (reference sequence). Trimming removed 2 bases from V and 0 bases from J, with 14 bases in between. The sequence was collected from a male patient between 2 and 15 years old who had a stem cell transplant for acute lymphoblastic leukemia, so the T cells may come from the graft donor. This chain uses TRBV27 with TRBJ2-1; D possibly corresponds to TRBD1 (5 bases). This sample comprised PBMCs, mostly from graft donor cells, obtained 360 days after TCRalphabeta/CD19-depleted stem cell transplant. This CDR3 is CASSLMAGKGSYNEQFF. CDR3 bases: TGTGCCAGCAGTTTAATGGCAGGGAAGGGCTCCTACAATGAGCAGTTCTTC.